This is a list of T cell receptor beta chains from one sample in a study of shared clonotypes between healthy human individuals. The protocol was immunoSEQ multiplex PCR, while the TCRdb copy is restricted to in-frame clones and leaves out a portion. Of around 1.9 million clones in the sample, 90% to 95% are singletons; the top ten hold approximately 1.6%. The specimen was naive CD8+ T cells from PBMCs. All receptors come from a man aged 18 to 35 in good health. Some clones in this sample may be carry-over from other donors' samples. The CDR3 runs from the conserved cysteine through the conserved F or W. D genes are given only for firm matches.

d_call: -
j_call: TRBJ1-5
v_call: TRBV4-1
cdr3_aa: CASSQDTRVRQPQHF

d_call: TRBD1
j_call: TRBJ2-5
v_call: TRBV27
cdr3_aa: CASSFARGRIETQYF

d_call: -
j_call: TRBJ2-1
v_call: TRBV6-5
cdr3_aa: CASSYSQGEVNNEQFF

d_call: -
j_call: -
v_call: TRBV6-5
cdr3_aa: CASTPLGGGYEQYF

d_call: TRBD2
j_call: TRBJ2-7
v_call: TRBV30
cdr3_aa: CAWSGTQREKHYEQYF

d_call: -
j_call: TRBJ2-5
v_call: TRBV15
cdr3_aa: CATSRPSPSQETQYF

d_call: -
j_call: TRBJ2-5
v_call: TRBV28
cdr3_aa: CASSFSRVGTGETQYF

d_call: -
j_call: TRBJ2-3
v_call: TRBV6-5
cdr3_aa: CASSYSGRADTQYF

d_call: TRBD2
j_call: TRBJ2-5
v_call: TRBV7-2
cdr3_aa: CASSLIAGEETQYF

d_call: TRBD1
j_call: TRBJ2-3
v_call: TRBV7-6
cdr3_aa: CASSLLRQGSTDTQYF

d_call: TRBD2
j_call: TRBJ2-1
v_call: TRBV27
cdr3_aa: CASSLASGLYNEQFF

d_call: -
j_call: TRBJ1-1
v_call: TRBV14
cdr3_aa: CASSQDQKMSNTEAFF

d_call: TRBD1
j_call: TRBJ2-2
v_call: TRBV9
cdr3_aa: CASSLTGLDTGELFF

d_call: TRBD2
j_call: TRBJ2-2
v_call: TRBV4-1
cdr3_aa: CASSQGAGGNTGELFF

d_call: -
j_call: TRBJ2-7
v_call: TRBV30
cdr3_aa: CAWNFLPRAEPYEQYF

d_call: -
j_call: TRBJ1-2
v_call: TRBV30
cdr3_aa: CAWSVKGTGYTF

d_call: -
j_call: TRBJ1-1
v_call: TRBV6-5
cdr3_aa: CASSYSGGPEAFF

d_call: TRBD1
j_call: TRBJ2-7
v_call: TRBV4-1
cdr3_aa: CASSQDRPTGTYEQYF

d_call: -
j_call: TRBJ2-1
v_call: TRBV7-9
cdr3_aa: CASSRDRNEQFF

d_call: TRBD2
j_call: TRBJ2-2
v_call: TRBV4-3
cdr3_aa: CASSHRWGGGGELFF

d_call: -
j_call: TRBJ1-5
v_call: TRBV28
cdr3_aa: CASSWAGAVSHF

d_call: TRBD1
j_call: TRBJ1-2
v_call: TRBV9
cdr3_aa: CASSERVGGNYGYTF

d_call: TRBD1
j_call: TRBJ1-2
v_call: TRBV4-1
cdr3_aa: CASSPQGQSGYTF

d_call: -
j_call: TRBJ2-1
v_call: TRBV14
cdr3_aa: CASSQDLTHNEQFF

d_call: TRBD1
j_call: TRBJ1-3
v_call: TRBV9
cdr3_aa: CASSAPQQGASGNTIYF

d_call: -
j_call: TRBJ1-4
v_call: TRBV28
cdr3_aa: CASSLLERTATNEKLFF

d_call: TRBD1
j_call: TRBJ2-2
v_call: TRBV28
cdr3_aa: CASRSLGQGAGGELFF

d_call: TRBD2
j_call: TRBJ2-7
v_call: TRBV4-3
cdr3_aa: CASSQGTAGINEQYF

d_call: -
j_call: TRBJ2-1
v_call: TRBV27
cdr3_aa: CASSPGGNEQFF

d_call: -
j_call: TRBJ1-5
v_call: TRBV6-5
cdr3_aa: CASRRSGAFNQPQHF

d_call: TRBD1
j_call: TRBJ2-3
v_call: TRBV5-8
cdr3_aa: CASSLGQGPRSDTQYF

d_call: TRBD2
j_call: TRBJ2-3
v_call: TRBV7-3
cdr3_aa: CASSPTRTSGVTDTQYF

d_call: -
j_call: TRBJ1-5
v_call: TRBV27
cdr3_aa: CASSFRQYNQPQHF

d_call: -
j_call: TRBJ2-1
v_call: TRBV9
cdr3_aa: CASSGPTYYNEQFF

d_call: -
j_call: TRBJ1-1
v_call: TRBV7-8
cdr3_aa: CASIVMGGTEAFF

d_call: -
j_call: TRBJ2-1
v_call: TRBV2
cdr3_aa: CASIYTGQPNEQFF

d_call: TRBD1
j_call: TRBJ2-2
v_call: TRBV4-3
cdr3_aa: CASSPRQRGHGELFF

d_call: TRBD2
j_call: TRBJ2-3
v_call: TRBV27
cdr3_aa: CASSPFIGLAGDRRDTQYF

d_call: TRBD2
j_call: TRBJ2-1
v_call: TRBV28
cdr3_aa: CASSSGLAGINYNEQFF

d_call: TRBD1
j_call: TRBJ1-1
v_call: TRBV28
cdr3_aa: CASSLASRGLGTEAFF

d_call: TRBD2
j_call: TRBJ2-1
v_call: TRBV7-6
cdr3_aa: CASSPLAEDYNEQFF

d_call: -
j_call: TRBJ1-1
v_call: TRBV27
cdr3_aa: CASRPQGGGITTEAFF

d_call: TRBD1
j_call: TRBJ1-5
v_call: TRBV28
cdr3_aa: CASSRDRGRSVGQPQHF

d_call: TRBD2
j_call: TRBJ2-5
v_call: TRBV11-2
cdr3_aa: CASSLGVLSGKSQETQYF

d_call: -
j_call: TRBJ1-1
v_call: TRBV29-1
cdr3_aa: CSVERFPEAFF

d_call: TRBD1
j_call: TRBJ1-2
v_call: TRBV27
cdr3_aa: CASSLYPGRGIVDGYTF

d_call: -
j_call: TRBJ2-1
v_call: TRBV9
cdr3_aa: CASSDRAAEQFF

d_call: -
j_call: TRBJ2-3
v_call: TRBV28
cdr3_aa: CASSSGPGTDTQYF

d_call: -
j_call: TRBJ1-2
v_call: TRBV7-9
cdr3_aa: CASREIGYTF

d_call: -
j_call: TRBJ2-1
v_call: TRBV4-3
cdr3_aa: CASSQGGVLSSYNEQFF

d_call: -
j_call: TRBJ2-3
v_call: TRBV7-9
cdr3_aa: CASSGRTSRGPDTQYF

d_call: -
j_call: TRBJ1-2
v_call: TRBV27
cdr3_aa: CASSLQLGDYGYTF

d_call: TRBD2
j_call: TRBJ2-7
v_call: TRBV9
cdr3_aa: CASSAELAGYEQYF

d_call: -
j_call: TRBJ2-7
v_call: TRBV11-2
cdr3_aa: CASSPEGGYEQYF

d_call: -
j_call: TRBJ2-7
v_call: TRBV6-5
cdr3_aa: CASRARYEQYF

d_call: -
j_call: TRBJ1-4
v_call: TRBV21-1
cdr3_aa: CASSGGQGLNEKLFF

d_call: TRBD1
j_call: TRBJ1-2
v_call: TRBV19
cdr3_aa: CASNYDRAEDYGYTF

d_call: TRBD1
j_call: TRBJ1-4
v_call: TRBV28
cdr3_aa: CASSLQGGPSEKLFF